A selection of T cell receptor beta chains follows, all from one sample in a study of shared clonotypes between healthy human individuals. The data were produced by immunoSEQ multiplex PCR, yet TCRdb's version contains in-frame clones alone and is incomplete. The table records approximately 2,000,000 clones, roughly 93% of them present only once. The specimen was naive CD8+ T cells from PBMCs. The receptors derive from a man between 18 and 29 years old in good health. Some clones in this sample may be carry-over from other donors' samples. CDR3s include the opening cysteine and the closing phenylalanine or tryptophan. A D gene is named only where the DNA matches it firmly. Clone size is stated in some rows and not others, as once, few, many or a class when expanded.

v_gene,abundance,d_gene,j_gene,CDR3nt,CDR3aa
TRBV28,.,.,TRBJ1-2,TGTGCCAGCAGCCCGAAGTCCGAGTATGGCTACACCTTC,CASSPKSEYGYTF
TRBV7-8,.,TRBD1,TRBJ2-1,TGTGCCAGCAGCTTCCCGGACAGGGTGGCCAATGAGCAGTTCTTC,CASSFPDRVANEQFF
TRBV25-1,.,.,TRBJ2-1,TGTGCCAGCAGTGAAATGGGGATTGGTGAGCAGTTCTTC,CASSEMGIGEQFF
TRBV9,.,.,TRBJ2-7,TGTGCCAGCAACCCCGCCGGGACTTCGTACGAGCAGTACTTC,CASNPAGTSYEQYF
TRBV9,.,.,TRBJ2-3,TGTGCCAGCAGCGCTAGACTAGAAACGGATACGCAGTATTTT,CASSARLETDTQYF
TRBV6-1,once,.,TRBJ1-4,TGTGCCAGCAGTGATATCACGTACGCAACTAATGAAAAACTGTTTTTT,CASSDITYATNEKLFF
TRBV15,.,.,TRBJ2-1,TGTGCCACCGCGAATAAGGACCGAACCTACAATGAGCAGTTCTTC,CATANKDRTYNEQFF
TRBV9,.,.,TRBJ1-3,TGTGCCAGCACCCCAGGGGAGGGGGGCGGAGGAAACACCATATATTTT,CASTPGEGGGGNTIYF
TRBV28,.,.,TRBJ2-3,TGTGCCAGCAGTTTGCAGAGGGAAGGGTCAGATACGCAGTATTTT,CASSLQREGSDTQYF
TRBV7-2,once,.,TRBJ2-5,TGTGCCAGCAGCTTAGCGCGCAGCGGATCCTCAGAGACCCAGTACTTC,CASSLARSGSSETQYF
TRBV11-1,once,.,TRBJ1-3,TGTGCCAGCAGCATCGCTCCCCGGGCGGACACCATATATTTT,CASSIAPRADTIYF
TRBV7-8,once,TRBD1,TRBJ2-7,TGTGCCAGCAGCGGTTCCCGGGACAGGGATTACGAGCAGTACTTC,CASSGSRDRDYEQYF
TRBV11-2,.,TRBD1,TRBJ1-4,TGTGCCAGCAGCCTTTACAGGGGAAGGATGGGCGACGATGAAAAACTGTTTTTT,CASSLYRGRMGDDEKLFF
TRBV9,.,TRBD2,TRBJ2-2,TGTGCCAGCAGCCGGACTAGCGGGAAAGGGACCGGGGAGCTGTTTTTT,CASSRTSGKGTGELFF
TRBV7-9,few,.,TRBJ1-5,TGTGCCAGCAGCTTAGGGGGAATCGGAAATCAGCCCCAGCATTTT,CASSLGGIGNQPQHF
TRBV6-1,.,.,TRBJ1-5,TGTGCCAGCAGTGAAAGAAGGGGTGGGCTAAGCAATCAGCCCCAGCATTTT,CASSERRGGLSNQPQHF
TRBV7-6,.,TRBD1,TRBJ2-1,TGTGCCAGCAGCTGGTTACAGGGGGAAATTTACAATGAGCAGTTCTTC,CASSWLQGEIYNEQFF
TRBV4-1,.,.,TRBJ1-1,TGCGCCAGCAGCCAAGAGGACAGTCGGAACACTGAAGCTTTCTTT,CASSQEDSRNTEAFF
TRBV7-2,.,TRBD1,TRBJ2-2,TGTGCCAGCAGCCCAGGGACAGGGTACTACACCGGGGAGCTGTTTTTT,CASSPGTGYYTGELFF
TRBV30,.,TRBD2,TRBJ2-1,TGTGCCTGGAGTGTCCAAGCGGGAGTACGCAATGAGCAGTTCTTC,CAWSVQAGVRNEQFF
TRBV27,.,.,TRBJ1-1,TGTGCCAGCAGTTTTGGGGGGGCCGGCACTGAAGCTTTCTTT,CASSFGGAGTEAFF
TRBV27,.,.,TRBJ2-4,TGTGCCAGCAGTCCTGCCGTAGGGGGGGGAAACATTCAGTACTTC,CASSPAVGGGNIQYF
TRBV11-2,.,TRBD2,TRBJ2-1,TGTGCCAGCAGCACCCGGACTAGCGGGAGGATCAATGAGCAGTTCTTC,CASSTRTSGRINEQFF
TRBV9,.,.,TRBJ2-5,TGTGCCAGCAGCGTAGTCCCTTCGGCCGTGGAGACCCAGTACTTC,CASSVVPSAVETQYF
TRBV2,.,.,TRBJ2-7,TGTGCCAGCAGTGGGTGGGACACCTACGAGCAGTACTTC,CASSGWDTYEQYF
TRBV2,.,.,TRBJ2-7,TGTGCCAGCAGAAACCAAGGGAGTCCCATCACCTACGAGCAGTACTTC,CASRNQGSPITYEQYF
TRBV7-9,once,.,TRBJ2-7,TGTGCCAGCAGCTTAGGGGAGACAGCTAGCTCCTACGAGCAGTACTTC,CASSLGETASSYEQYF
TRBV28,.,.,TRBJ2-5,TGTGCCAGCAGCCCTCAGGGTTCCCGAGAGACCCAGTACTTC,CASSPQGSRETQYF
TRBV7-3,.,.,TRBJ2-1,TGTGCCAGCAGCCCTACAGGGAGAGAAGAGCAGTTCTTC,CASSPTGREEQFF
TRBV27,.,.,TRBJ2-3,TGTGCCAGCAGTAGGACGACCGTTCGGGGGGCCTCAGATACGCAGTATTTT,CASSRTTVRGASDTQYF
TRBV19,few,.,TRBJ2-7,TGTGCCAGTAGTACCCCAGAATACGAGCAGTACTTC,CASSTPEYEQYF
TRBV11-2,.,.,TRBJ2-5,TGTGCCAGCAGCTTAGGAGGGGGGAGAGAGACCCAGTACTTC,CASSLGGGRETQYF
TRBV5-6,.,.,TRBJ2-7,TGTGCCAGCAGCTTGGAAAGGACCTCCGAGCAGTACTTC,CASSLERTSEQYF
TRBV19,.,.,TRBJ2-7,TGTGCCAGCCTGGGTGGCAATTCCTACGAGCAGTACTTC,CASLGGNSYEQYF
TRBV11-2,.,TRBD2,TRBJ2-7,TGTGCCAGCAGCCGGGGACTAGCGGGAGCATTGTTCGACGAGCAGTACTTC,CASSRGLAGALFDEQYF
TRBV2,.,TRBD2,TRBJ2-7,TGTGCCAGCAGGTATAATCGGGGGGTTGAGCAGTACTTC,CASRYNRGVEQYF
TRBV15,.,TRBD1,TRBJ2-1,TGTGCCACCAGCAGCGAAGACAGGGGCCTTAGGGACAATGAGCAGTTCTTC,CATSSEDRGLRDNEQFF
TRBV27,once,TRBD2,TRBJ2-1,TGTGCCAGCAGTCCCCTAGCGGGTAGCTCCTACAATGAGCAGTTCTTC,CASSPLAGSSYNEQFF
TRBV11-2,.,TRBD1,TRBJ2-2,TGTGCCAGCAGCCCCAATCCGGGACAGGGGAACACCGGGGAGCTGTTTTTT,CASSPNPGQGNTGELFF
TRBV7-8,.,TRBD2,TRBJ2-7,TGTGCCAGCAGCTCAAGACTAGCGGGAGCCAGAGAGCAGTACTTC,CASSSRLAGAREQYF
TRBV5-6,.,.,TRBJ2-2,TGTGCCAGCCGCCCCGCCCACTCGGGGTTCGGGGAGCTGTTTTTT,CASRPAHSGFGELFF
TRBV27,few,TRBD1,TRBJ2-1,TGTGCCAGCAGTTTGACAGGGAGTTACAATGAGCAGTTCTTC,CASSLTGSYNEQFF
TRBV6-1,.,TRBD1,TRBJ1-3,TGTGCCAGCAGTGGTAGGGGACAGGACTTTGGAAACACCATATATTTT,CASSGRGQDFGNTIYF
TRBV6-6,.,TRBD2,TRBJ2-1,TGTGCCAGCACCGTACTAGCGGGAGGCTACAATGAGCAGTTCTTC,CASTVLAGGYNEQFF
TRBV19,.,.,TRBJ2-3,TGTGCCAGTACGGGCGGGAGCACAGATACGCAGTATTTT,CASTGGSTDTQYF
TRBV19,.,.,TRBJ1-2,TGTGCCAGTAGTATAGATCGGGAAAGCAGGCTGTATGGCTACACCTTC,CASSIDRESRLYGYTF
TRBV29-1,.,TRBD1,TRBJ1-2,TGCAGCGTTGGAGGGGACAGGGGGTTTGATGGCTACACCTTC,CSVGGDRGFDGYTF
TRBV4-3,.,.,TRBJ1-2,TGCGCCAGCAGCCACACGATAGGGCAGGGGAATATCTATGGCTACACCTTC,CASSHTIGQGNIYGYTF
TRBV6-5,.,.,TRBJ2-7,TGTGCCAGCAGTTACTCGGAGGGGGCGGGGTACGAGCAGTACTTC,CASSYSEGAGYEQYF
TRBV4-3,.,.,TRBJ1-2,TGCGCCAGCAGCCAAGCTCCAGGGTCTATGCATGGCTACACCTTC,CASSQAPGSMHGYTF
TRBV5-6,.,.,TRBJ1-6,TGTGCCAGCAGCCTAGGGGACTTGGGGCCTAATTCACCCCTCCACTTT,CASSLGDLGPNSPLHF
TRBV11-2,.,TRBD2,TRBJ2-2,TGTGCCAGCACCCGGGGACTAGCGGGAACCGGGGAGCTGTTTTTT,CASTRGLAGTGELFF
TRBV11-2,.,.,TRBJ2-1,TGTGCCAGCAGCTCAACAGGGTTCGGGGACGATTCATACAATGAGCAGTTCTTC,CASSSTGFGDDSYNEQFF
TRBV29-1,.,TRBD2,TRBJ2-1,TGCAGCGTGGAAGCGGGAGGTTCCCCTGCCAATGAGCAGTTCTTC,CSVEAGGSPANEQFF
TRBV11-3,.,.,TRBJ2-5,TGTGCCAGCAGCTCCAGAGAAGTGGAGACCCAGTACTTC,CASSSREVETQYF
TRBV13,.,.,TRBJ2-1,TGTGCCAGCAGCCCTCACGGGTCCTACAATGAGCAGTTCTTC,CASSPHGSYNEQFF
TRBV4-3,.,.,TRBJ1-5,TGCGCCAGCAGCCAAGACTCAGGGTATAGCAATCAGCCCCAGCATTTT,CASSQDSGYSNQPQHF